This T cell receptor (beta chain) was sequenced for a study of CXCR3-negative and CXCR3-positive naive CD8 T cells. Study results and limitations: The TRB CDR3s that CXCR3-positive naive cells carried were more hydrophobic than those of CXCR3-negative naive cells. Each naive subset displayed comparably high diversity, whereas memory CD8+ cells displayed much lower diversity.

The libraries of TRB cDNA were constructed through 5' RACE using UMI labels. From the 5' RACE reads, TCRdb lists one entry per CDR3 protein and no DNA. The sample's table shows about 92,000 distinct CDR3 sequences. Notes on this clonotype: Its antigen is not known.

The CDR3 length is 16 residues. This clonotype was sampled from a human donor in good health. Some clones in this sample may be carry-over from other donors' samples. Sequenced: naive CXCR3+ CD8+ T cells from blood. Noted subset: CD45RO-CCR7+CD27+CD95- naive CD8+ T cells expressing CXCR3 (TNR3+). The chain has TRBV12-3 or TRBV12-4 and TRBJ1-2. CDR3 in amino acids: CASSLPWGALNYGYTF.